This T cell receptor (beta chain) stems from a study of cytomegalovirus exposure and HLA in healthy donors. Donors likely had unrecorded immune exposures despite being nominally healthy when sampled. The PCR used 60 Vbeta and 13 Jbeta primers. The method was immunoSEQ multiplex PCR; TCRdb's version includes in-frame clones alone and lacks a portion of them. The table shows some 200,000 clones, with about 81% occurring only once. Regarding the study as a whole: Specificity for CMV antigens was confirmed in vitro for three of the CMV-associated chains. An analysis that came later showed most CMV-associated TCR beta chains appearing HLA-restricted. Researchers reportedly found TCR beta sequences accurately predicted most subjects' HLA-A and HLA-B alleles.

Worth noting for this clone: Antigen specificity is unknown.

Sequenced: PBMCs. This TCR was sampled from a woman aged 50 to 65 in good health and CMV-seropositive.

The CDR3 reads CASSSTSARGDTQYF. In nucleotides, the CDR3 is TGTGCCAGCAGCTCCACTAGCGCCCGAGGGGATACGCAGTATTTT. V is TRBV5-5 and J is TRBJ2-3; TRBD2 matches at 7 bases. CDR1 SGHKS and CDR2 YYEKEE come from the germline V gene (reference sequence). Unmatched junction bases numbered 10, after V lost 3 bases and J lost 6 bases. This CDR3 comprises 15 residues.